The 12 T cell receptor beta chains below were found in one sample sequenced in a study of human T cells and chemical hapten exposure (dated by TCRdb to the early 2020s). To prepare the library, RACE was applied. Sequencing took place on a NextSeq 500. TCRdb redid the processing of the public reads, applying fastp at Q25 and MiXCR, and retained in-frame beta chains. Here each entry gathers all rows of one CDR3 protein and keeps the most common genes and DNA. Present in this sample are about 350,000 distinct CDR3 sequences, around 5% of which were seen just once. The ten largest clones represent over 7% of the sample. The time point tag for this specimen amounts to: pre-sensitization, week 0. The label giving this sample's treatment or condition can be read as: therapeutic diphenylcyclopropenone sensitization with weekly scalp DPC. Sequencing used whole blood, obtained in connection with sensitization to the hapten diphenylcyclopropenone (DPC). These receptors came from a woman between 18 and 30 years old with alopecia areata. Some clones in this sample may be carry-over from other donors' samples.

This clonotype came up a few times. The chain carries TRBV5-1 and TRBJ2-3, with D hard to call. With 1 base removed from V and 0 bases from J, the gap between germline ends came to 9 bases. CDR3 length: 15 residues. The germline gives CDR1 SGHRS, CDR2 YFSETQ. In DNA, the CDR3 is TGCGCCAGCAGCTTGACCGGGCCCAGCACAGATACGCAGTATTTT. It specifies CASSLTGPSTDTQYF.

In this sample, this clonotype turned up a few times. The chain links TRBV6-1 to TRBJ1-1, with TRBD1 identical over 9 bases. The J segment lost 5 bases and the V segment lost 6 bases, leaving 4 bases of the junction unmatched. Germline CDR1 is MNHNS and CDR2 is SASEGT. The CDR3 is made up of 13 amino acids. As DNA, the CDR3 is TGTGCCAGCAGAGACAGGGGGGTGACTGAAGCTTTCTTT. It encodes CASRDRGVTEAFF.

This clonotype was found many times. Relative to the germline gene, one junction end is altered; a read error may explain this. V and J are TRBV12-3 or TRBV12-4 and TRBJ2-3; 10 bases align to TRBD2. The CDR3 sequence is 15 residues long. The CDR3 sequence is CASSLAGASTDTQYF. Written as DNA, the CDR3 is TGTGCCAGCAGTCTAGCGGGGGCTAGCACAGATACGCAGTATTTT.

This clonotype came up many times. J is TRBJ1-1 and V is TRBV29-1; D gene ambiguous. V gave up 3 bases and J gave up 0 bases, with 11 bases separating them. CDR1 is SQVTM and CDR2 is ANQGSEA in the germline V gene. This CDR3 has 14 amino acids. CDR3 nucleotide sequence: TGCAGCGTTGACTTAGGGATCTTGAACACTGAAGCTTTCTTT. Its translation: CSVDLGILNTEAFF. Combining the CDR3 with reference TRBV29-1 and TRBJ1-1 gives the whole variable domain SAVISQKPSRDICQRGTSLTIQCQVDSQVTMMFWYRQQPGQSLTLIATANQGSEATYESGFVIDKFPISRPNLTFSTLTVSNMSPEDSSIYLCSVDLGILNTEAFFGQGTRLTVV.

The V gene is TRBV7-9, the J gene TRBJ2-3; 9 nucleotides agree with TRBD2. J was trimmed by 9 bases and V by 1 base; bases with no gene match: 14. This CDR3 is 17 amino acids long. The germline V gene encodes CDR1 SEHNR and CDR2 FQNEAQ (reference sequence). CDR3 sequence: CASSLGNWRGGSRTQYF. The CDR3 region has the DNA TGTGCCAGCAGCTTAGGGAATTGGCGGGGGGGCAGTAGGACGCAGTATTTT.

The table lists this clonotype with many counts. The rearrangement links TRBV10-3 to TRBJ1-2; D uncertain. Trimming stripped 3 bases from V and 8 bases from J, with 7 bases between. This CDR3 is 11 amino acids long. CDR1 and CDR2 (germline): ENHRY, SYGVKD. The CDR3 DNA is TGTGCCATCAGTGACGACGTAGGCTACACCTTC. Translating gives CAISDDVGYTF.

The V gene is TRBV5-1, the J gene TRBJ1-2, with D possibly being TRBD1 (5 bases). This CDR3 has 15 residues. CDR1 and CDR2 from the germline V gene are SGHRS and YFSETQ. V dropped 0 bases and J dropped 2 bases, with 11 bases sitting between them. DNA for the CDR3: TGCGCCAGCAGCTTGGGGGACCCCAAGAACTATGGCTACACCTTC. Its translation: CASSLGDPKNYGYTF. The complete variable domain, with remaining parts taken from reference TRBV5-1 and TRBJ1-2, reads KAGVTQTPRYLIKTRGQQVTLSCSPISGHRSVSWYQQTPGQGLQFLFEYFSETQRNKGNFPGRFSGRQFSNSRSEMNVSTLELGDSALYLCASSLGDPKNYGYTFGSGTRLTVV.

This clonotype was seen more than once but under ten times. This sequence joins TRBV6-1 and TRBJ2-7, with a weak D call TRBD1 (6 bases). The CDR3 runs 14 residues. Germline V gene sequence: CDR1 MNHNS, CDR2 SASEGT. V was trimmed by 0 bases and J by 3 bases, leaving 9 bases between them. The CDR3 sequence is CASSEAGAYYEQYF. The CDR3, as DNA: TGTGCCAGCAGTGAAGCGGGGGCCTACTACGAGCAGTACTTC.

There are a few counts of this clonotype. V is TRBV7-9 and J is TRBJ2-7; D perhaps matches TRBD2 (6 bases). Germline V CDR1 and CDR2: SEHNR, FQNEAQ (reference sequence). Trimming stripped 5 bases from V and 3 bases from J, with 17 bases between. This CDR3 region has 15 residues. The CDR3 here is CASSPPGVGYYEQYF. CDR3 in DNA: TGTGCCAGCAGCCCACCGGGGGTTGGGTACTACGAGCAGTACTTC. Variable domain in full (rest from reference TRBV7-9 and TRBJ2-7): DTGVSQNPRHKITKRGQNVTFRCDPISEHNRLYWYRQTLGQGPEFLTYFQNEAQLEKSRLLSDRFSAERPKGSFSTLEIQRTEQGDSAMYLCASSPPGVGYYEQYFGPGTRLTVT.

This clonotype appeared many times. V gene TRBV9 combines with J gene TRBJ2-7, with D possibly TRBD2 on 6 matching bases. The V gene lost 2 bases and the J gene lost 3 bases, with 12 bases spanning the gap. The CDR3 spans 14 residues. CDR1 is SGDLS, CDR2 YYNGEE, per germline. This CDR3 is CASSVGGGGYEQYF. The CDR3 DNA reads as TGTGCCAGCAGCGTCGGGGGAGGCGGCTACGAGCAGTACTTC.

The chain links TRBV12-3 or TRBV12-4 to TRBJ1-1; D may be TRBD1 (6 bases). Trimming pared 3 bases from V and 5 bases from J, leaving 16 bases between. The CDR3 consists of 15 residues. The CDR3 is CASSFSGKRGTEAFF. The CDR3 DNA reads as TGTGCCAGCAGTTTCTCAGGGAAAAGGGGGACTGAAGCTTTCTTT.

This clonotype appeared many times. Here the CDR3 DNA reads TGTGCTAGTGGATGGGGACAGGGCCCCTATCAGCCCCAGCATTTT. Amino acids: CASGWGQGPYQPQHF. The gene calls are TRBV12-5 and TRBJ1-5, with 9 bases lining up with TRBD1. The CDR3 runs to 15 residues. Looked up from germline, CDR1 is LGHNT and CDR2 is FRNRAP. The junction had 8 bases not matched to a gene; V was cut back by 6 bases and J by 5 bases.